These 18 T cell receptor beta chains share one sample of origin, sequenced in a study of blood T cell repertoires in COVID-19. Profiling relied on immunoSEQ multiplex PCR, and the TCRdb table lists in-frame clones only, not all of them. The table has roughly 170,000 clones, roughly 88% seen once. Material for sequencing was peripheral blood. The source is a man aged 55 to 70 who had recovered from COVID-19.

J is TRBJ1-2 and V is TRBV7-2; D gene unclear. V lost 5 bases and J 1 base, leaving 20 bases between the germline ends. This CDR3 spans 17 amino acids. Germline CDR1 and CDR2: SGHTA and FQGNSA. CDR3 residues: CASSPLTFPGFNYGYTF. In nucleotides, the CDR3 is TGTGCCAGCAGCCCACTTACTTTTCCGGGATTTAACTATGGCTACACCTTC.

This clone was observed a single time. V gene TRBV18 combines with J gene TRBJ2-5; 7 bases line up with TRBD1. There are 14 residues in the CDR3. In germline, CDR1 is KGHSH, CDR2 LQKENI. V trimming: 3 bases; J trimming: 5 bases; junction bases outside the gene matches: 6. CDR3 nucleotide sequence: TGTGCCAGCTCACCTAGACAGGGCGAGGAGACCCAGTACTTC. Translation gives CASSPRQGEETQYF.

This clone showed up just a few times. This chain connects TRBV4-3 to TRBJ1-6, with D perhaps TRBD1 (6 bases). This CDR3 contains 16 residues. The V end lost 0 bases, the J end lost 7 bases, and 13 bases lay between the germline ends. CDR1 LGHNA and CDR2 YSLEER come from the germline V gene. The CDR3 DNA sequence: TGCGCCAGCAGCCAAGAGCCAGGGGCTCCAAATTCACCCCTCCACTTT. It yields the protein CASSQEPGAPNSPLHF.

This chain joins TRBV18 and TRBJ2-7, with a weak D call TRBD1 (6 bases). The V gene lost 3 bases and the J gene lost 5 bases, with 26 bases spanning the gap. The CDR3 has 18 residues. The germline V gene encodes CDR1 KGHSH and CDR2 LQKENI. CDR3 DNA sequence: TGTGCCAGCTCACCCCGCCCAGTGGACAGATTCAACTACGACGAGCAGTACTTC. Protein sequence: CASSPRPVDRFNYDEQYF.

V and J are TRBV5-4 and TRBJ2-5, with 7 positions matching TRBD1. This CDR3 is 12 amino acids long. V trimming: 5 bases; J trimming: 4 bases; junction bases outside the gene matches: 2. Germline V lookup: CDR1 SGHNT, CDR2 YYREEE (reference sequence). The CDR3 coding sequence is TGTGCCAGCAGTACAGGGGTAGAGACCCAGTACTTC. As protein: CASSTGVETQYF. Combining the CDR3 with reference TRBV5-4 and TRBJ2-5 gives the whole variable domain ETGVTQSPTHLIKTRGQQVTLRCSSQSGHNTVSWYQQALGQGPQFIFQYYREEENGRGNFPPRFSGLQFPNYSSELNVNALELDDSALYLCASSTGVETQYFGPGTRLLVL.

This clone was counted a single time. This chain joins TRBV6-2 or TRBV6-3 and TRBJ1-2; the D gene is possibly TRBD1 (5 bases). The germline V gene has CDR1 MNHEY and CDR2 SVGEGT. Trimming removed 2 bases from V and 5 bases from J, with 9 bases in between. This CDR3 is 13 amino acids long. The chain's CDR3 is CASSYPGPYGYTF. The CDR3 DNA follows: TGTGCCAGCAGTTACCCAGGGCCTTATGGCTACACCTTC.

The chain carries TRBV5-6 and TRBJ2-5; D is uncertain. The V gene lost 2 bases and the J gene lost 2 bases, with 7 bases spanning the gap. From germline, CDR1 is SGHDT and CDR2 YYEEEE. The CDR3 extends over 13 amino acids. CDR3 sequence reads: CASSFVQQETQYF. The CDR3 nucleotides are TGTGCCAGCAGCTTTGTACAGCAAGAGACCCAGTACTTC.

V usage is TRBV6-1 and J usage is TRBJ2-7; the match to TRBD1 covers 7 bases. Trimming removed 4 bases from V and 1 base from J; junction bases left unmatched: 10. The CDR3 sequence is 16 residues long. Germline V gene lookup returns CDR1 MNHNS and CDR2 SASEGT. The CDR3 here is CASSGPSGTASYEQYF. The CDR3 region has the DNA TGTGCCAGCAGTGGGCCCTCCGGGACAGCGTCCTACGAGCAGTACTTC.

This chain uses TRBV10-3 with TRBJ1-3; weak D call: TRBD1 (6 bases). This CDR3 has 14 amino acids. The germline V gene encodes CDR1 ENHRY and CDR2 SYGVKD. Between the trimmed V and J ends, which lost 7 bases and 0 bases, there was a span of 10 bases. The CDR3 sequence: CAIKGEISGNTIYF. DNA of the CDR3: TGTGCCATCAAGGGGGAGATCTCTGGAAACACCATATATTTT.

The rearrangement joins TRBV7-9 to TRBJ1-5; D remains unclear. The CDR3 sequence is 13 residues long. Germline lookup yields CDR1 SEHNR and CDR2 FQNEAQ (reference sequence). Trimming cost V 2 bases and J 0 bases, with 2 bases left between them. CDR3 sequence: CASSLLSNQPQHF. The CDR3 DNA follows: TGTGCCAGCAGCTTACTTAGCAATCAGCCCCAGCATTTT.

The chain carries TRBV5-4 and TRBJ1-6; D remains ambiguous. The V end was cut by 3 bases, the J end by 9 bases, with 19 bases between. The CDR3 has 16 amino acids. Germline V lookup: CDR1 SGHNT, CDR2 YYREEE (reference sequence). CDR3 sequence reads: CASSSSSFRSVSPLHF. CDR3 coding DNA: TGTGCCAGCAGCTCCTCTAGCTTCAGGAGCGTTTCACCCCTCCACTTT.

This clone was seen ten or more times. The chain is built from TRBV7-2 and TRBJ2-6; D uncertain. The V gene lost 4 bases and the J gene lost 2 bases, with 9 bases spanning the gap. The CDR3 is 15 residues long. The germline CDR1 and CDR2 sequences are SGHTA and FQGNSA. CDR3 amino acids: CASSSYITGANVLTF. The CDR3 coding sequence is TGTGCCAGCAGCTCCTATATTACTGGGGCCAACGTCCTGACTTTC.

For the CDR3, the DNA is TGTGCCAGCAGTGAATTAACGAGGGCTGAAGCTTTCTTT. Translated: CASSELTRAEAFF. This chain uses TRBV6-1 with TRBJ1-1; D gene uncertain. Germline values: CDR1 MNHNS, CDR2 SASEGT. The CDR3 has 13 amino acids. V was clipped by 2 bases and J by 6 bases, with 10 bases between them.

The rearrangement joins TRBV27 to TRBJ2-1; the D gene is possibly TRBD1 (6 bases). CDR3 size: 18 residues. Germline CDR1 MNHEY, CDR2 SMNVEV (reference sequence). The V gene lost 8 bases and the J gene lost 0 bases, with 23 bases spanning the gap. For the CDR3, the DNA is TGTGCCAGCTGGGGGAAGACGACAGGTGATACCTCCTACAATGAGCAGTTCTTC. Translation: CASWGKTTGDTSYNEQFF.

The chain is built from TRBV6-6 and TRBJ1-1; 8 nucleotides line up with TRBD1. The CDR3 is 17 amino acids. J lost 8 bases, V lost 5 bases, and 19 bases had no gene match. Per the germline V gene, CDR1 is MNHNY and CDR2 is SVGAGI (reference sequence). The CDR3: CASSPGQGVVGVGEAFF. CDR3 sequence (DNA): TGTGCCAGCAGTCCCGGACAGGGAGTAGTGGGGGTGGGGGAAGCTTTCTTT.

The chain carries TRBV7-9 and TRBJ2-4; no clear D gene. The CDR3 covers 14 residues. Trimming cost V 0 bases and J 9 bases, with 12 bases left between them. CDR1 and CDR2 (germline): SEHNR, FQNEAQ (reference sequence). The CDR3 DNA follows: TGTGCCAGCAGCTTAGCGTCTACGGTGAGCATTCAGTACTTC. Amino acids: CASSLASTVSIQYF.

This chain links TRBV6-1 with TRBJ2-1; 9 bases are a match to TRBD1. There are 16 residues in the CDR3. The V and J ends lost 4 bases and 7 bases, in that order; junction bases with no gene match: 11. The germline CDR1 and CDR2 sequences are MNHNS and SASEGT. The CDR3 sequence is CASSAHPGTGLNEQFF. CDR3 DNA sequence: TGTGCCAGCAGTGCACACCCCGGGACAGGGTTGAATGAGCAGTTCTTC.

The chain has TRBV29-1 and TRBJ1-2; D is perhaps TRBD1 (6 bases). Germline V gene sequence: CDR1 SQVTM, CDR2 ANQGSEA. Trimming cost V 2 bases and J 8 bases, with 27 bases left between them. CDR3 size: 17 residues. The CDR3 region is CSVENVRNRDTALGYTF. In DNA, the CDR3 is TGCAGCGTTGAAAATGTGAGAAACCGGGACACCGCTTTAGGCTACACCTTC.